The clone carrying this T cell receptor (beta chain) was found once. CDR3 length equals 17 residues. After removal of 1 base from V and 6 bases from J, the junction contained 9 bases not matched to a gene. Germline V lookup: CDR1 LGHDT, CDR2 YNNKEL (reference sequence). Methods used by the authors: Nucleated cell counts were estimated from reference gene primer amplification. The method was immunoSEQ multiplex PCR; TCRdb's version includes in-frame clones alone and lacks a portion of them. The DNA gave D and trimming, while V, J and clone size come from that table. The sample holds about 170,000 clones, about four fifths seen once. The entry originates in a study of blood T cell repertoires in COVID-19. Study-level background: COVID-19 samples collected from the United States, Italy and Spain covered acute and convalescent phases.

The specimen sequenced was peripheral blood. The chain has TRBV3-1 (or the pseudogene TRBV3-2) and TRBJ2-2; 9 bases match TRBD2. The source of this sequence is a human donor with acute or convalescent COVID-19. The donor label of this sample is uncertain. The CDR3 DNA is TGTGCCAGCAGCCAAGGGGTTGCTAGCGGGACCCCCGGGGAGCTGTTTTTT. This encodes CASSQGVASGTPGELFF.